In its sample, the clone carrying this TCR beta chain was seen a few times. Antigen: not known. Both 60 Vbeta primers and 13 Jbeta primers went into the PCR. The assay was immunoSEQ multiplex PCR, and TCRdb's table has in-frame clones only and misses some. Altogether about 94,000 clones are present, roughly 86% being singletons, with the ten largest covering 10%. The data were obtained in a study of cytomegalovirus exposure and HLA in healthy donors. Points from the study as a whole: In a later analysis, parvovirus B19, influenza, CMV and Epstein-Barr virus appeared linked to several top co-occurrence clusters.

CDR3 length equals 13 residues. Germline assignment: CDR1 LNHDA and CDR2 SQIVND (reference sequence). V was pared by 5 bases and J by 2 bases, with 7 bases between. Sample: PBMCs. This TCR was sampled from a human donor in good health. The chain uses TRBV19 and TRBJ1-5, with D unclear. This CDR3 is CASSWRGNQPQHF. CDR3 bases: TGTGCCAGTAGTTGGAGGGGCAATCAGCCCCAGCATTTT.